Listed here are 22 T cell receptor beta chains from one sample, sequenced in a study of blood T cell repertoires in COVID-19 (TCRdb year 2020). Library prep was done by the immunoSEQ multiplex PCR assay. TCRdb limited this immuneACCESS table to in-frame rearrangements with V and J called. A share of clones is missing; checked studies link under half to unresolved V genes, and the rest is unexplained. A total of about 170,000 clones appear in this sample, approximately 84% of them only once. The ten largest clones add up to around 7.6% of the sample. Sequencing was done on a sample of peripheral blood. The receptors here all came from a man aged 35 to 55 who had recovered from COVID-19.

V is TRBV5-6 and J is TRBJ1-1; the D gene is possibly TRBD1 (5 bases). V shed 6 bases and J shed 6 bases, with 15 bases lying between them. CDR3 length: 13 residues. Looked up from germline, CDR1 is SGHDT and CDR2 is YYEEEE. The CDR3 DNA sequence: TGTGCCAGCACCGGGGGTGGAACGGCTGAAGCTTTCTTT. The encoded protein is CASTGGGTAEAFF.

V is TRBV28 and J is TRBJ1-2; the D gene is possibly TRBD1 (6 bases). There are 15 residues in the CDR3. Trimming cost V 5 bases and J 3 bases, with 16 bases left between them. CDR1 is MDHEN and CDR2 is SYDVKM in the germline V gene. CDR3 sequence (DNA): TGTGCCAGCAGTCTGACAGAGGGGGGGGACTATGGCTACACCTTC. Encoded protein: CASSLTEGGDYGYTF.

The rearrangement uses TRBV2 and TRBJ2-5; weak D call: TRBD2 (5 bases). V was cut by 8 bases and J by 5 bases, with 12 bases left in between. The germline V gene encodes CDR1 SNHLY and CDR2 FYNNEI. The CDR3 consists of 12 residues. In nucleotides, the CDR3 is TGTGCCAGCCCGGGGAGTGGGGAGACCCAGTACTTC. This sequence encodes CASPGSGETQYF.

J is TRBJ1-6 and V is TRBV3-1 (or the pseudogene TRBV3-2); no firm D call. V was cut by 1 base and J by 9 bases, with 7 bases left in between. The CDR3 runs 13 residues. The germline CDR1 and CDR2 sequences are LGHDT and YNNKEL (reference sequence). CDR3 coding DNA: TGTGCCAGCAGCCAAGTTGCGGGTTCACCCCTCCACTTT. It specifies CASSQVAGSPLHF.

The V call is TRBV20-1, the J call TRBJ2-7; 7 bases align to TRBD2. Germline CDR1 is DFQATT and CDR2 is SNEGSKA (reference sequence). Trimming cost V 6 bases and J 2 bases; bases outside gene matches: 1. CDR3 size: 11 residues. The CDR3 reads CSAGRAYEQYF. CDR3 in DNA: TGCAGTGCGGGGAGGGCCTACGAGCAGTACTTC.

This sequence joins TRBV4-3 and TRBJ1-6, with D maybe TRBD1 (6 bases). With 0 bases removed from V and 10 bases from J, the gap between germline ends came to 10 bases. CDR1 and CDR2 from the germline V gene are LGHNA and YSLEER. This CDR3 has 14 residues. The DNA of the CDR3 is TGCGCCAGCAGCCAAGAACAGGGACACTCACCCCTCCACTTT. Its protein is CASSQEQGHSPLHF.

The CDR3 DNA reads TGTGCCAGCAGCCGTTATAACGGACTAGCGGGGAGGGATGAGCAGTTCTTC. Its protein is CASSRYNGLAGRDEQFF. The V call is TRBV9, the J call TRBJ2-1, with 12 bases that match TRBD2. The germline V gene encodes CDR1 SGDLS and CDR2 YYNGEE. This CDR3 spans 17 amino acids. Trimming removed 4 bases from V and 8 bases from J; junction bases left unmatched: 13.

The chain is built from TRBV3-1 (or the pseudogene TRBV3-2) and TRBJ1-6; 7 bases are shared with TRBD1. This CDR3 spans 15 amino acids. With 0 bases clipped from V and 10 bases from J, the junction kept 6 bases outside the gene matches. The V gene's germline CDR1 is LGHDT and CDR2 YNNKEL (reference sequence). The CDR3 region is CASSQEAQGWSPLHF. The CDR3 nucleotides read TGTGCCAGCAGCCAAGAAGCACAGGGGTGGTCACCCCTCCACTTT.

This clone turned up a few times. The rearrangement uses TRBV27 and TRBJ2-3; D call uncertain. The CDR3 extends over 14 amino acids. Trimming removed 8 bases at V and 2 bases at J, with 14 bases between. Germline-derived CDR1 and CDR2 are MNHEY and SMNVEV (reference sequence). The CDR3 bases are TGTGCCAGCGCGCTTAGCCCACACACAGATACGCAGTATTTT. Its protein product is CASALSPHTDTQYF.

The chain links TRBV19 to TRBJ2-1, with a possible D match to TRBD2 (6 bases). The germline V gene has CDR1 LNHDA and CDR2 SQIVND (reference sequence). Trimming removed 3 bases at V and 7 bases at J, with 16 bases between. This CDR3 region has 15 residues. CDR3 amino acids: CASSMRETAGNEQFF. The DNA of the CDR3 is TGTGCCAGTAGTATGCGGGAAACGGCAGGGAATGAGCAGTTCTTC.

The CDR3 DNA follows: TGTGCCAGCAGCTTAGGACAGTTCTTCACTGAAGCTTTCTTT. Encoded protein: CASSLGQFFTEAFF. This chain joins TRBV11-2 and TRBJ1-1, with D perhaps TRBD1 (5 bases). The CDR3 length is 14 residues. Germline V gene sequence: CDR1 SGHAT, CDR2 FQNNGV. V was cut by 1 base and J by 4 bases, with 10 bases left in between.

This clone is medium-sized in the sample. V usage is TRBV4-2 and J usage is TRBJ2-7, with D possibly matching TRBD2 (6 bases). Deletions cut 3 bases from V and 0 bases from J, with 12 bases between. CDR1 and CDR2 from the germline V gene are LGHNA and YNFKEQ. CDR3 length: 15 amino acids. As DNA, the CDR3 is TGTGCCAGCAGCCAGGAGGGCGCTAGCTCCTACGAGCAGTACTTC. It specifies CASSQEGASSYEQYF.

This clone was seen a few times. Here the CDR3 DNA reads TGCAGCGTGGCGGGAGGGACCTACAATGAGCAGTTCTTC. Translating gives CSVAGGTYNEQFF. The chain is built from TRBV29-1 and TRBJ2-1; 9 nucleotides match TRBD2. Trimming removed 6 bases from V and 2 bases from J; junction bases left unmatched: 2. Germline loops: CDR1 SQVTM, CDR2 ANQGSEA. This CDR3 spans 13 amino acids.

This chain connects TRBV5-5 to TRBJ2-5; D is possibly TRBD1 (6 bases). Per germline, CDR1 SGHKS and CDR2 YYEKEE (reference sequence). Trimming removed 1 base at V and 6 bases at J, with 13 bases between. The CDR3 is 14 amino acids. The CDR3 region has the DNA TGTGCCAGCAGCTTGTTGGCAGGGGCTCAGACCCAGTACTTC. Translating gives CASSLLAGAQTQYF.

This CDR3 is CASSLETGGYTF. CDR3 coding DNA: TGTGCCAGCAGTTTAGAAACGGGTGGCTACACCTTC. The chain carries TRBV12-3 or TRBV12-4 and TRBJ1-2; D is unresolved. Trimming pared 1 base from V and 7 bases from J, leaving 7 bases between. The CDR3 is made up of 12 amino acids.

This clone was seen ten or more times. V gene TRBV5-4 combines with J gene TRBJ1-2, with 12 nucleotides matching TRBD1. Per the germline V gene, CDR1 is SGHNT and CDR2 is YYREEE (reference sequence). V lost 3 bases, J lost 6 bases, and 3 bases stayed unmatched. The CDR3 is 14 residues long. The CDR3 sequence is CASSWDRGRNGYTF. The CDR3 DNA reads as TGTGCCAGCAGCTGGGACAGGGGGCGAAATGGCTACACCTTC.

The CDR3 DNA reads TGCGCCAGCAGCCAAATTAGGGGGTACGAGCAGTACTTC. It specifies CASSQIRGYEQYF. The chain carries TRBV4-1 and TRBJ2-7; D possibly corresponds to TRBD1 (6 bases). V lost 2 bases and J lost 4, with 9 bases in between. This CDR3 spans 13 amino acids. Germline CDR1 reads MGHRA; CDR2 reads YSYEKL.

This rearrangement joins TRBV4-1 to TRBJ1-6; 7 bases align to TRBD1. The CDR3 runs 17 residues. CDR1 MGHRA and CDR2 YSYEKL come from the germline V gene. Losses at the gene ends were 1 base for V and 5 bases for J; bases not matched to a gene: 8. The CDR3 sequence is CASSQGRGGINNSPLHF. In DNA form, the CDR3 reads TGCGCCAGCAGCCAAGGGAGAGGGGGCATAAATAATTCACCCCTCCACTTT.

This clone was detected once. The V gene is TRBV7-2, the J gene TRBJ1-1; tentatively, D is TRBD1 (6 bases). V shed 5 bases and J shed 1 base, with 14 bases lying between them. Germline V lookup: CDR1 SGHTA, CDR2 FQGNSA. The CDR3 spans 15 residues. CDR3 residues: CASSTGQNWNTEAFF. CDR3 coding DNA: TGTGCCAGCAGCACCGGACAGAATTGGAACACTGAAGCTTTCTTT.

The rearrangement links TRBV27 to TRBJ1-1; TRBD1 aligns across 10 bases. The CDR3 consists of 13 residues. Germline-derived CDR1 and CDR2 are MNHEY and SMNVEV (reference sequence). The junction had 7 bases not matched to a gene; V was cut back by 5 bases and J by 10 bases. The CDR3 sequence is CASSPGQGVGAFF. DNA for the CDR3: TGTGCCAGCAGTCCTGGACAGGGGGTTGGAGCTTTCTTT.

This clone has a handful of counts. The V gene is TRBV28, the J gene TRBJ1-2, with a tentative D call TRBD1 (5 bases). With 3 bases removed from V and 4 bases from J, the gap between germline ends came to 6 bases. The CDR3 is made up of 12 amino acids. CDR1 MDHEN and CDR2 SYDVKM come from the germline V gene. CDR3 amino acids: CASSFDSYGYTF. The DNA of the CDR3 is TGTGCCAGCAGTTTTGACAGCTATGGCTACACCTTC.

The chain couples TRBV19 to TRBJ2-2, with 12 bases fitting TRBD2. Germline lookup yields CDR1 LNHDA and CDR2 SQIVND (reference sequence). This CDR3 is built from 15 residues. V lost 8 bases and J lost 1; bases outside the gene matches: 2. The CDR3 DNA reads TGTGCCAGTTGGACTAGCGGGAAGAACACCGGGGAGCTGTTTTTT. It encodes CASWTSGKNTGELFF.